This TCR beta chain emerged from a study of T cell repertoires in cytomegalovirus infection. Regarding this clonotype: The antigen is not known.

TCRdb processed the reads anew with MiXCR; each CDR3 protein has one entry. The data show about 570,000 distinct CDR3 sequences, approximately 40% seen once. J was trimmed by 4 bases and V by 5 bases; bases with no gene match: 6. Germline V gene sequence: CDR1 LNHDA, CDR2 SQIVND (reference sequence). This CDR3 spans 15 amino acids. This sequence originates from a human donor in good health (CMV status not recorded). Some clones in this sample may be carry-over from other donors' samples. This chain links TRBV19 with TRBJ1-5, with 9 bases identical to TRBD1. The material was cultured PBMCs, obtained from culture after CMV antigen stimulation. CDR3: CASSGRQGGNQPQHF. The CDR3 DNA reads TGTGCCAGTAGTGGGCGACAGGGGGGAAATCAGCCCCAGCATTTT.